What follows are 20 T cell receptor beta chains derived from one specimen sequenced in a study of molecular identifiers for immune sequencing clone quantification (dated by TCRdb to between 2017 and 2018). Libraries were constructed by PCR. For sequencing, a NextSeq 500 was employed. The public reads were quality trimmed at Q25 with fastp and then assembled into clones with MiXCR by TCRdb, keeping productive beta chains. All rows with the same CDR3 protein become a single entry with the most common DNA and genes. A total of around 480,000 distinct CDR3 sequences appear in this sample, less than 30% of them only once. The top ten clones comprise roughly 0.77% of the sample. The sample taken for sequencing was naive CD8+ T cells from blood, with Jurkat cell RNA spiked in. Taken with the paper, the label for cell subset or site translates to: FACS-sorted CD8+CD4-CCR7+CD45RA+ naive T cells. Receptors originate from a human donor in good health. Some libraries in this study had Jurkat cell RNA spiked in.

This rearrangement joins TRBV6-2 or TRBV6-3 to TRBJ1-5; 9 bases map to TRBD1. With 6 bases clipped from V and 7 bases from J, the junction kept 10 bases outside the gene matches. This CDR3 is built from 15 residues. Germline values: CDR1 MNHEY, CDR2 SVGEGT. The CDR3, as DNA: TGTGCCAGCAGATTCACAGGGGGCCAGCTCCAGCCCCAGCATTTT. Translating gives CASRFTGGQLQPQHF.

This clonotype was recorded at least ten times. The chain has TRBV6-4 and TRBJ1-1; D uncertain. Germline CDR1 and CDR2: MRHNA and SNTAGT. V gave up 6 bases and J gave up 1 base, with 9 bases separating them. This CDR3 is 13 amino acids long. CDR3 sequence: CASSEEANTEAFF. The CDR3, as DNA: TGTGCCAGCAGCGAAGAAGCGAACACTGAAGCTTTCTTT.

J is TRBJ2-2 and V is TRBV7-8; possible D gene TRBD1, 6 bases. Trimming removed 1 base at V and 10 bases at J, with 13 bases between. The germline CDR1 and CDR2 sequences are SGHVS and FQNEAQ. This CDR3 spans 14 amino acids. The CDR3 DNA follows: TGTGCCAGCAGCTTAGTTCAGGGGCGAGAGGAGCTGTTTTTT. Protein sequence: CASSLVQGREELFF.

For this clonotype: Germline and junction disagree at one end, which may indicate a read error. J is TRBJ1-4 and V is TRBV3-1; D remains ambiguous. The CDR3 runs 16 residues. CDR1 is LGHDT and CDR2 is YNNKEL in the germline V gene (reference sequence). DNA for the CDR3: TGTGCCAGCAGCCAAGAAGGGTCGTGGACTAATGAAAAACTGTTCTTT. It codes for CASSQEGSWTNEKLFF.

The rearrangement joins TRBV19 to TRBJ1-1; no firm D call. This CDR3 has 14 residues. V gave up 7 bases and J gave up 3 bases, with 15 bases separating them. Looked up from germline, CDR1 is LNHDA and CDR2 is SQIVND (reference sequence). In DNA, the CDR3 is TGTGCCAGTACTCTGTGGGTTGAGGACACTGAAGCTTTCTTT. This translates into CASTLWVEDTEAFF.

In its sample, this clonotype was seen a few times. V is TRBV6-5 and J is TRBJ1-1; D ambiguous. This CDR3 is 14 amino acids long. Germline-derived CDR1 and CDR2 are MNHEY and SVGAGI. Between the trimmed V and J ends, which lost 2 bases and 3 bases, there was a span of 10 bases. DNA of the CDR3: TGTGCCAGCAGTTACACAGCTGGGGACACTGAAGCTTTCTTT. Translating it yields CASSYTAGDTEAFF.

To note about this clonotype: Just one base apart from a much larger clone, this may be a read error. The chain links TRBV20-1 to TRBJ1-5; 7 bases are a match to TRBD1. The CDR3 is 14 amino acids. Looked up from germline, CDR1 is DFQATT and CDR2 is SNEGSKA (reference sequence). Trimming removed 4 bases from V and 3 bases from J; junction bases left unmatched: 6. The CDR3 DNA sequence: TGCAGTGCTATCGGACAGGTTTACAATCAGCCCCAGCATTTT. This codes for CSAIGQVYNQPQHF.

The chain employs TRBV7-9 and TRBJ2-6; D perhaps matches TRBD2 (5 bases). V was cut by 6 bases and J by 0 bases, with 12 bases left in between. CDR1 and CDR2 from the germline V gene are SEHNR and FQNEAQ (reference sequence). CDR3 length equals 16 residues. CDR3 sequence (DNA): TGTGCCAGCAGTGGTGAGCGGAACTCTGGGGCCAACGTCCTGACTTTC. Translation: CASSGERNSGANVLTF.

Many counts were recorded for this clonotype. The genes are TRBV7-6 and TRBJ1-1; a possible D gene is TRBD1 (6 bases). This CDR3 is 13 amino acids long. V shed 4 bases and J shed 8 bases, with 14 bases lying between them. The germline V gene has CDR1 SGHVS and CDR2 FNYEAQ. The CDR3 sequence: CASSSSSGTEAFF. The CDR3 DNA is TGTGCCAGCAGCTCCTCTTCCGGGACAGAAGCTTTCTTT.

The chain couples TRBV27 to TRBJ2-1, with D perhaps matching TRBD1 (5 bases). Germline V gene lookup returns CDR1 MNHEY and CDR2 SMNVEV (reference sequence). V shed 5 bases and J shed 5 bases, with 13 bases lying between them. This CDR3 region has 14 residues. This CDR3 reads CASSPSGSNNEQFF. The CDR3 nucleotides read TGTGCCAGCAGTCCCTCAGGGTCCAACAATGAGCAGTTCTTC.

The chain carries TRBV27 and TRBJ2-2; a possible D gene is TRBD2 (6 bases). CDR3 length: 15 amino acids. V shed 5 bases and J shed 5 bases, with 15 bases lying between them. Germline CDR1 MNHEY, CDR2 SMNVEV (reference sequence). Here the CDR3 reads CASSTRRENTGELFF. CDR3 nucleotides: TGTGCCAGCAGTACCAGGAGGGAAAATACCGGGGAGCTGTTTTTT.

This chain links TRBV12-3 or TRBV12-4 with TRBJ2-5, with TRBD1 matching 9 bases. This CDR3 spans 13 amino acids. Losses at the gene ends were 6 bases for V and 3 bases for J; bases not matched to a gene: 2. In DNA, the CDR3 is TGTGCCAGCAGCGGACAGGGGAAAGAGACCCAGTACTTC. Its translation is CASSGQGKETQYF.

Ten or more counts support this clonotype. The chain has TRBV27 and TRBJ2-7; D ambiguous. Germline CDR1 and CDR2: MNHEY and SMNVEV (reference sequence). The V end lost 5 bases, the J end lost 5 bases, and 7 bases lay between the germline ends. This CDR3 is 11 amino acids long. CDR3 sequence: CASSTAHEQYF. The DNA for the CDR3 is TGTGCCAGCAGTACAGCCCACGAGCAGTACTTC.

This clonotype came up many times. The CDR3 nucleotides are TGTGCCAGCAGCCAAGGGACGGGGGGTCAAAACATTCAGTACTTC. Its translation is CASSQGTGGQNIQYF. The chain couples TRBV4-2 to TRBJ2-4; TRBD2 matches 7 bases. The trim removed 1 base at V and 5 bases at J, leaving 5 bases unmatched. Germline values: CDR1 LGHNA, CDR2 YNFKEQ. This CDR3 is built from 15 residues.

Comment on this clonotype: With a much larger clone just one base away, this may be a read error. The rearrangement joins TRBV29-1 to TRBJ2-1, with 7 bases that match TRBD1. Germline V gene lookup returns CDR1 SQVTM and CDR2 ANQGSEA. The CDR3 sequence is 12 residues long. CDR3 nucleotide sequence: TGCAGCTCGCAGGGGGTTTACAATGCGCAGTTCTTC. This codes for CSSQGVYNAQFF.

V usage is TRBV6-5 and J usage is TRBJ2-5, with D uncertain. V was cut by 5 bases and J by 5 bases, with 6 bases left in between. This CDR3 has 11 amino acids. Germline V gene lookup returns CDR1 MNHEY and CDR2 SVGAGI. Here the CDR3 DNA reads TGTGCCAGCAGTAGTAGCGAGACCCAGTACTTC. Translation gives CASSSSETQYF.

A note on this clonotype: This clone may be a read error of a much larger clone one base away. The CDR3 is CSVGDGGTNFVDVQYF. The CDR3 DNA follows: TGCAGCGTTGGAGACGGGGGTACCAACTTCGTCGACGTGCAGTACTTC. The rearrangement uses TRBV29-1 and TRBJ2-7; weak D call: TRBD2 (6 bases). CDR1 SQVTM and CDR2 ANQGSEA come from the germline V gene. The V and J ends lost 4 bases and 9 bases respectively, with 28 bases between them. This CDR3 contains 16 residues.

The chain carries TRBV9 and TRBJ2-1; D is perhaps TRBD1 or TRBD2 (5 bases each). The CDR3 is made up of 16 amino acids. Trimming cost V 4 bases and J 7 bases, with 21 bases left between them. Germline CDR1 and CDR2: SGDLS and YYNGEE. CDR3: CASSPKPGPSSNEQFF. The CDR3 coding sequence is TGTGCCAGCAGCCCAAAGCCGGGACCCTCCTCAAATGAGCAGTTCTTC. Full variable domain (rest looked up from reference TRBV9 and TRBJ2-1): DSGVTQTPKHLITATGQRVTLRCSPRSGDLSVYWYQQSLDQGLQFLIQYYNGEERAKGNILERFSAQQFPDLHSELNLSSLELGDSALYFCASSPKPGPSSNEQFFGPGTRLTVL.

As concerns this clonotype: The CDR3 end shows no conserved phenylalanine or tryptophan, and so a read error is likely. The rearrangement uses TRBV11-2 and TRBJ2-3; 10 nucleotides align to TRBD1. This CDR3 is built from 17 residues. V lost 1 base and J lost 4; bases outside the gene matches: 8. Germline CDR1 is SGHAT and CDR2 is FQNNGV. The CDR3 sequence: CASSLGGAGQGSDTQYS. The CDR3 bases are TGTGCCAGCAGCTTAGGAGGGGCGGGACAGGGGTCAGATACGCAGTATTCT.

This clonotype was detected a few times. V is TRBV2 and J is TRBJ1-2, with D unresolved. This CDR3 is 14 amino acids long. The germline V gene encodes CDR1 SNHLY and CDR2 FYNNEI. V lost 6 bases and J 2 bases, leaving 13 bases between the germline ends. CDR3 nucleotides: TGTGCCAGCAGGTTGGAGTCCGCAAACTATGGCTACACCTTC. Its translation: CASRLESANYGYTF. The full variable domain, its missing parts supplied by reference TRBV2 and TRBJ1-2, is EPEVTQTPSHQVTQMGQEVILRCVPISNHLYFYWYRQILGQKVEFLVSFYNNEISEKSEIFDDQFSVERPDGSNFTLKIRSTKLEDSAMYFCASRLESANYGYTFGSGTRLTVV.